The 32 T cell receptor beta chains in this list originate from one sample, sequenced in a study of blood T cell repertoires in COVID-19. TCRdb keeps only in-frame clones here, not all; method: immunoSEQ multiplex PCR. Among approximately 240,000 clones listed, around 82% were seen once. Sequences were obtained from peripheral blood. These receptor sequences come from a woman older than 75 with active or convalescent COVID-19.

This chain joins TRBV11-2 and TRBJ2-3; D not resolved. The V gene lost 1 base and the J gene lost 2 bases, with 7 bases spanning the gap. The CDR3 covers 14 residues. Germline V gene lookup returns CDR1 SGHAT and CDR2 FQNNGV. Here the CDR3 DNA reads TGTGCCAGCAGCTTAGGTCTTTTCACAGATACGCAGTATTTT. This encodes CASSLGLFTDTQYF.

The rearrangement links TRBV6-5 to TRBJ2-3; TRBD1 matches 9 bases. Unmatched junction bases numbered 6, after V lost 6 bases and J lost 5 bases. The CDR3 totals 14 residues. Germline V CDR1 and CDR2: MNHEY, SVGAGI. CDR3 bases: TGTGCCAGCAGCACCGGGACAGGGAGAGATACGCAGTATTTT. Protein product: CASSTGTGRDTQYF.

This clone was counted a single time. This CDR3 is also generated by other DNA sequences in the sample. V gene TRBV28 combines with J gene TRBJ1-2; TRBD1 aligns across 8 bases. Trimming took 6 bases from V and 7 from J; bases not matched to a gene: 4. Germline V gene data show CDR1 as MDHEN and CDR2 as SYDVKM. The CDR3 runs 12 residues. CDR3 loop: CASRPGGGGYTF. CDR3 nucleotides: TGTGCCAGCAGGCCAGGGGGCGGTGGCTACACCTTC.

The chain recombines TRBV10-2 with TRBJ1-3; TRBD1 might be the D (5 bases). This CDR3 has 16 amino acids. Germline CDR1 and CDR2: WSHSY and SAAADI. V lost 4 bases and J 2 bases, leaving 15 bases between the germline ends. CDR3 region: CASSGRARVAGNTIYF. The CDR3 DNA is TGCGCCAGCAGTGGGAGGGCCAGGGTGGCTGGAAACACCATATATTTT.

The chain links TRBV4-1 to TRBJ2-1; unclear D gene. V lost 1 base, J lost 0 bases, and 10 bases lay in between. The CDR3 is 16 amino acids. The V gene's germline CDR1 is MGHRA and CDR2 YSYEKL. CDR3 in amino acids: CASSQVPESSYNEQFF. The CDR3 nucleotides read TGCGCCAGCAGCCAAGTCCCCGAGAGCTCCTACAATGAGCAGTTCTTC.

The gene calls are TRBV18 and TRBJ2-3; 15 bases are shared with TRBD2. There are 16 residues in the CDR3. The trim removed 4 bases at V and 4 bases at J, leaving 3 bases unmatched. The germline gives CDR1 KGHSH, CDR2 LQKENI. The CDR3 DNA reads as TGTGCCAGCTCACTCGGACTAGCGGGAGGGGCAGATACGCAGTATTTT. This translates into CASSLGLAGGADTQYF.

The chain has TRBV11-1 and TRBJ2-1; 10 bases are shared with TRBD1. The CDR3 is 15 residues long. Per the germline V gene, CDR1 is SGHAT and CDR2 is FQDESV (reference sequence). The V segment lost 4 bases and the J segment 2 bases; nucleotides outside the gene matches: 2. The CDR3 here is CASSSGTGAYNEQFF. The CDR3 DNA sequence: TGTGCCAGCAGCTCCGGGACAGGGGCCTACAATGAGCAGTTCTTC. Complete variable domain (other parts from reference TRBV11-1 and TRBJ2-1): EAEVAQSPRYKITEKSQAVAFWCDPISGHATLYWYRQILGQGPELLVQFQDESVVDDSQLPKDRFSAERLKGVDSTLKIQPAELGDSAMYLCASSSGTGAYNEQFFGPGTRLTVL.

The chain joins TRBV27 to TRBJ2-3; D unclear. The CDR3 covers 17 residues. Germline CDR1 and CDR2: MNHEY and SMNVEV (reference sequence). Trimming shortened V by 4 bases and J by 2 bases, and 19 bases separated the two germline ends. The CDR3: CASSYRRHFDDTDTQYF. CDR3 nucleotides: TGTGCCAGCAGTTACAGACGACATTTCGACGACACAGATACGCAGTATTTT.

This rearrangement joins TRBV5-4 to TRBJ2-7, with TRBD2 identical over 9 bases. The junction had 8 bases not matched to a gene; V was cut back by 5 bases and J by 5 bases. There are 14 residues in the CDR3. CDR1 SGHNT and CDR2 YYREEE come from the germline V gene (reference sequence). The CDR3 nucleotides read TGTGCCAGCAGTACCCGGGGGACTAGCAACGAGCAGTACTTC. Translated, it gives CASSTRGTSNEQYF. Supplemented by reference TRBV5-4 and TRBJ2-7, the full variable domain reads ETGVTQSPTHLIKTRGQQVTLRCSSQSGHNTVSWYQQALGQGPQFIFQYYREEENGRGNFPPRFSGLQFPNYSSELNVNALELDDSALYLCASSTRGTSNEQYFGPGTRLTVT.

This clone has only a few counts. This chain connects TRBV4-1 to TRBJ2-2; 8 nucleotides align to TRBD2. Looked up from germline, CDR1 is MGHRA and CDR2 is YSYEKL. This CDR3 has 17 amino acids. V trimming: 3 bases; J trimming: 6 bases; junction bases outside the gene matches: 12. The CDR3 DNA reads as TGCGCCAGCAGCCAGAGAGGAGCGGGAGAAGCGGCCGGGGAGCTGTTTTTT. Translation gives CASSQRGAGEAAGELFF.

This chain uses TRBV28 with TRBJ1-5; 7 nucleotides match TRBD1. CDR1 is MDHEN, CDR2 SYDVKM, per germline. This CDR3 has 16 residues. Trimming took 5 bases from V and 2 from J; bases not matched to a gene: 9. In DNA form, the CDR3 reads TGTGCCAGCAGTCCGTTTAGACAGGGAGGCAATCAGCCCCAGCATTTT. Its translation is CASSPFRQGGNQPQHF.

This clone came up a few times. The V gene is TRBV28, the J gene TRBJ1-2, with 10 bases aligning to TRBD1. Germline V CDR1 and CDR2: MDHEN, SYDVKM. Unmatched junction bases numbered 8, after V lost 8 bases and J lost 2 bases. The CDR3 spans 15 residues. The CDR3 bases are TGTGCCAGCGGGACAGGGGCCGTGGGAAACTATGGCTACACCTTC. It translates to CASGTGAVGNYGYTF.

The gene calls are TRBV5-6 and TRBJ1-6, with 7 bases that match TRBD1. This CDR3 region has 15 residues. Germline V lookup: CDR1 SGHDT, CDR2 YYEEEE. Trimming took 2 bases from V and 5 from J; bases not matched to a gene: 4. The CDR3 nucleotides read TGTGCCAGCAGCTTACCGGGACAGAATAATTCACCCCTCCACTTT. Its protein product is CASSLPGQNNSPLHF.

Here the CDR3 DNA reads TGCGCCAGCAGCCATTCGGACAGTTCCTCTGGGGCCAACGTCCTGACTTTC. Amino acids: CASSHSDSSSGANVLTF. V gene TRBV5-1 combines with J gene TRBJ2-6, with D possibly matching TRBD1 (6 bases). In germline, CDR1 is SGHRS, CDR2 YFSETQ. The CDR3 runs to 17 residues. Trimming removed 4 bases from V and 0 bases from J, with 14 bases in between.

This clone was picked up a small number of times. The J gene is TRBJ2-5, the V gene TRBV28; D is undetermined. The V and J ends lost 6 bases and 5 bases respectively, with 4 bases between them. CDR1 is MDHEN and CDR2 is SYDVKM in the germline V gene. The CDR3 runs 10 residues. The DNA for the CDR3 is TGTGCCAGCAGACTGGAGACCCAGTACTTC. It yields the protein CASRLETQYF.

The chain joins TRBV15 to TRBJ2-2, with a weak D call TRBD1 (5 bases). CDR1 is LNHNV and CDR2 is YYDKDF in the germline V gene (reference sequence). CDR3 size: 13 residues. Trimming removed 5 bases from V and 2 bases from J, with 6 bases in between. CDR3 nucleotide sequence: TGTGCCACCAGCGGACAAAACACCGGGGAGCTGTTTTTT. It encodes CATSGQNTGELFF.

The V gene is TRBV19, the J gene TRBJ1-5; 8 bases align to TRBD1. CDR1 is LNHDA, CDR2 SQIVND, per germline (reference sequence). The ends lost 5 bases at V and 6 bases at J; junction bases unmatched: 9. CDR3 length: 15 amino acids. The CDR3 DNA reads TGTGCCAGTAGTGGACGCAGGGGGCTGGGTCAGCCCCAGCATTTT. This sequence encodes CASSGRRGLGQPQHF. Supplemented by reference TRBV19 and TRBJ1-5, the full variable domain reads DGGITQSPKYLFRKEGQNVTLSCEQNLNHDAMYWYRQDPGQGLRLIYYSQIVNDFQKGDIAEGYSVSREKKESFPLTVTSAQKNPTAFYLCASSGRRGLGQPQHFGDGTRLSIL.

This clone appeared a single time. The chain recombines TRBV14 with TRBJ2-7; TRBD1 might be the D (5 bases). V was trimmed by 5 bases and J by 2 bases, leaving 10 bases between them. Germline lookup yields CDR1 SGHDN and CDR2 FVKESK. The CDR3 contains 13 residues. Written as DNA, the CDR3 is TGTGCCAGCAGCGCTGACAGAGCCTACGAGCAGTACTTC. Translating gives CASSADRAYEQYF.

This rearrangement joins TRBV11-2 to TRBJ1-5; D possibly corresponds to TRBD1 (6 bases). In germline, CDR1 is SGHAT, CDR2 FQNNGV. V was clipped by 5 bases and J by 3 bases, with 11 bases between them. The CDR3 spans 14 residues. DNA of the CDR3: TGTGCCAGCAGCATAACAGGGACCAATCAGCCCCAGCATTTT. Translating gives CASSITGTNQPQHF.

The chain links TRBV29-1 to TRBJ2-7, with 7 bases identical to TRBD1. Trimming at V came to 5 bases and at J to 2 bases, leaving 6 bases not matched to a gene. Germline CDR1 reads SQVTM; CDR2 reads ANQGSEA. CDR3 length equals 13 residues. CDR3 bases: TGCAGCGTTAAGACAGGGAGTCCCTACGAGCAGTACTTC. It yields the protein CSVKTGSPYEQYF.

The chain employs TRBV19 and TRBJ1-5; D may be TRBD1 (5 bases). Germline assignment: CDR1 LNHDA and CDR2 SQIVND (reference sequence). This CDR3 is built from 14 residues. V was clipped by 7 bases and J by 0 bases, with 10 bases between them. In DNA, the CDR3 is TGTGCCAGTAATCGACAGAGTAGCAATCAGCCCCAGCATTTT. As protein: CASNRQSSNQPQHF.

V gene TRBV21-1 combines with J gene TRBJ1-1; the table calls TRBD1, which could not be checked here. TRBV21-1 is a known pseudogene. The CDR3 length is 15 residues. DNA of the CDR3: TGTGCCAGCAGCAAAGATGGGAACAGGGGCATCGGAGCTTTCTTT. Its translation is CASSKDGNRGIGAFF.

This clone appeared a single time. The chain joins TRBV5-1 to TRBJ1-3; D is perhaps TRBD1 (5 bases). This CDR3 region has 16 residues. In germline, CDR1 is SGHRS, CDR2 YFSETQ. V lost 0 bases, J lost 0 bases, and 10 bases lay in between. Here the CDR3 reads CASSLGQSHSGNTIYF. The CDR3 coding sequence is TGCGCCAGCAGCTTGGGACAGAGCCACTCTGGAAACACCATATATTTT.

The chain is built from TRBV19 and TRBJ2-3, with D possibly being TRBD2 (5 bases). Germline V gene lookup returns CDR1 LNHDA and CDR2 SQIVND (reference sequence). The CDR3 contains 14 residues. Trimming took 8 bases from V and 0 from J, leaving 12 bases between them. CDR3 amino acids: CASQKRTSTDTQYF. The CDR3 DNA follows: TGTGCCAGTCAAAAGCGGACTAGCACAGATACGCAGTATTTT.

This chain links TRBV3-1 (or the pseudogene TRBV3-2) with TRBJ1-2; D uncertain. This CDR3 is built from 12 residues. Germline values: CDR1 LGHDT, CDR2 YNNKEL (reference sequence). V lost 4 bases and J 0 bases, leaving 3 bases between the germline ends. CDR3 loop: CASSPTNYGYTF. DNA for the CDR3: TGTGCCAGCAGCCCAACTAACTATGGCTACACCTTC.

The V call is TRBV30, the J call TRBJ2-7; TRBD1 is a possible D gene (5 bases). This CDR3 is 13 amino acids long. CDR1 is GTSNPN and CDR2 is SVGIG in the germline V gene (reference sequence). Trimming removed 4 bases at V and 4 bases at J, with 14 bases between. The CDR3 DNA reads TGTGCCTGGAATAACCGAAGGGGTTACGAGCAGTACTTC. As protein: CAWNNRRGYEQYF.

The chain uses TRBV19 and TRBJ1-4; unclear D gene. Germline CDR1 is LNHDA and CDR2 is SQIVND (reference sequence). This CDR3 has 14 residues. V lost 7 bases and J 1 base, leaving 10 bases between the germline ends. The CDR3 DNA follows: TGTGCCAGTAACCCCAGGAAAACTAATGAAAAACTGTTTTTT. Protein sequence: CASNPRKTNEKLFF.

The V gene is TRBV7-9, the J gene TRBJ2-2; tentatively, D is TRBD1 (5 bases). The CDR3 extends over 13 amino acids. Looked up from germline, CDR1 is SEHNR and CDR2 is FQNEAQ (reference sequence). Trimming stripped 0 bases from V and 6 bases from J, with 5 bases between. CDR3 DNA: TGTGCCAGCAGCTTAGCAGGGGCCGGGGAGCTGTTTTTT. This codes for CASSLAGAGELFF.

This clone was detected a few times. The chain joins TRBV13 to TRBJ1-3, with 10 bases fitting TRBD1. The V gene's germline CDR1 is PRHDT and CDR2 FYEKMQ (reference sequence). This CDR3 spans 17 amino acids. With 2 bases clipped from V and 1 base from J, the junction kept 5 bases outside the gene matches. In DNA form, the CDR3 reads TGTGCCAGCAGCTTAACCTGGACAGGGGGTTCTGGAAACACCATATATTTT. Amino acids: CASSLTWTGGSGNTIYF.

The rearrangement uses TRBV4-2 and TRBJ2-1, with a tentative D call TRBD2 (6 bases). V was pared by 0 bases and J by 6 bases, with 18 bases between. Per germline, CDR1 LGHNA and CDR2 YNFKEQ. This CDR3 spans 17 amino acids. This chain's CDR3 is CASSQDWRGDRGNEQFF. The CDR3 coding sequence is TGTGCCAGCAGCCAAGATTGGAGGGGAGATCGTGGCAATGAGCAGTTCTTC.

The chain has TRBV7-9 and TRBJ1-1; maybe TRBD1 (6 bases). The CDR3 spans 15 residues. Trimming removed 5 bases from V and 2 bases from J, with 15 bases in between. Germline V gene data show CDR1 as SEHNR and CDR2 as FQNEAQ (reference sequence). The CDR3 nucleotides read TGTGCCAGCAGCCAAGAACAGGGAAAAAACACTGAAGCTTTCTTT. Translated: CASSQEQGKNTEAFF.

This clone has only one observation. The V gene is TRBV3-1 (or the pseudogene TRBV3-2), the J gene TRBJ1-3; D is possibly TRBD1 (6 bases). Germline V gene lookup returns CDR1 LGHDT and CDR2 YNNKEL (reference sequence). This CDR3 is built from 16 residues. Deletions cut 2 bases from V and 1 base from J, with 12 bases between. DNA for the CDR3: TGTGCCAGCAGCCAAACTCCAGGGGTATCTGGAAACACCATATATTTT. Amino acid sequence: CASSQTPGVSGNTIYF.